This T cell receptor beta chain was documented in a study of cytomegalovirus exposure and HLA in healthy donors. Study observations and caveats: Specific recognition of CMV antigens was confirmed in vitro for a few chains (all CMV-associated). Reports described diagnosis of cytomegalovirus status by the classifier as highly specific and sensitive.

These donors were members of the roughly 120-subject validation cohort, a group separate from the roughly 670-subject first cohort. Assay: immunoSEQ multiplex PCR; the TCRdb copy retains only in-frame clones and omits some. The repertoire consists of under 200,000 clones, with about 90% occurring once and the leading ten covering over 9%. On this clone itself: Its specificity is not known.

Sequenced material: PBMCs. This clonotype originated in a woman aged 18-35 years in good health and CMV-seropositive.

CDR3 DNA: TGTGCCAGCAGCTTTGGGGACACGGCTACCTACGAGCAGTACTTC. Protein product: CASSFGDTATYEQYF. The V call is TRBV7-2, the J call TRBJ2-7, with TRBD1 as a possible D gene (6 bases). Germline V CDR1 and CDR2: SGHTA, FQGNSA. With 3 bases removed from V and 2 bases from J, the gap between germline ends came to 14 bases. This CDR3 spans 15 amino acids. The variable domain in full, completed from reference TRBV7-2 and TRBJ2-7, reads GAGVSQSPSNKVTEKGKDVELRCDPISGHTALYWYRQSLGQGLEFLIYFQGNSAPDKSGLPSDRFSAERTGGSVSTLTIQRTQQEDSAVYLCASSFGDTATYEQYFGPGTRLTVT.